This TCR beta chain was found in a study of cytomegalovirus exposure and HLA in healthy donors. Study-wide results and caveats: In a later analysis, at a false discovery rate of 0.05, under 20,000 TCR beta sequences were associated with HLA alleles.

PCR employed 60 Vbeta and 13 Jbeta primers. Method: immunoSEQ multiplex PCR; TCRdb's copy keeps in-frame clones and lacks some. The table includes approximately 74,000 clones, 65% to 85% detected once. This CDR3 spans 14 amino acids. Germline-derived CDR1 and CDR2 are SGHAT and FQNNGV. V was pared by 5 bases and J by 5 bases, with 15 bases between. Only one count was recorded for this clone. The antigen is unknown. This TCR derives from a woman younger than 45 in good health and CMV-seronegative. The chain carries TRBV11-2 and TRBJ1-2, with D possibly matching TRBD1 (6 bases). The sample was PBMCs. CDR3 DNA sequence: TGTGCCAGCAGCGAGTCGACAGGATGGTATGGCTACACCTTC. Its protein is CASSESTGWYGYTF.